This T cell receptor (beta chain) was observed in a study of human T cells and chemical hapten exposure. MiXCR, run by TCRdb on the RACE reads, gives a single entry per CDR3 protein. The sample records tens of thousands of distinct CDR3 sequences, 9.8% being singletons. The study's findings and limits: Given that the donors had alopecia, their immune response may differ from that seen in healthy people.

The table lists this clonotype with many counts. Its specificity is not known. Time point denoted: patch test 1, 2 weeks after DPC sensitization. Stated treatment: therapeutic diphenylcyclopropenone sensitization with weekly scalp DPC. The CDR3 is made up of 13 amino acids. Germline V CDR1 and CDR2: MDHEN, SYDVKM. V dropped 3 bases and J dropped 12; count of bases not matched to a gene: 9. The starting material was whole blood, obtained in connection with sensitization to the hapten diphenylcyclopropenone (DPC). The chain uses TRBV28 and TRBJ1-1; 8 nucleotides agree with TRBD1. The receptor comes from a woman between 35 and 50 years old with alopecia areata. Some clones in this sample may be carry-over from other donors' samples. The CDR3 loop reads CASSLPRGHVTFF. Here the CDR3 DNA reads TGTGCCAGCAGTTTGCCCAGGGGGCATGTGACTTTCTTT.